This T cell receptor (beta chain) was recorded in a study of OX40 agonist ivuxolimab in advanced cancers. The wider study: At approximately 80% male, the cohort had a mean age of about 55 years, ranging from roughly 20 to 90.

CDR3 length equals 12 residues. CDR1 is MNHEY and CDR2 is SVGAGI in the germline V gene. The V gene lost 4 bases and the J gene lost 4 bases, with 7 bases spanning the gap. The assay was immunoSEQ multiplex PCR, and TCRdb's table has in-frame clones only and misses some. The profile shows some 16,000 clones, 60% to 85% of them singletons. The chain recombines TRBV6-5 with TRBJ1-1; D gene ambiguous. The origin of this receptor is an adult with an advanced solid tumor such as melanoma, head and neck, liver or kidney cancer. The sequences come from CD4+ or CD8+ T cells sorted from blood, collected in a trial of the OX40 agonist ivuxolimab. This chain's CDR3 is CASSFPSTEAFF. CDR3 in DNA: TGTGCCAGCAGTTTCCCGAGCACTGAAGCTTTCTTT.